Each of the 18 T cell receptor beta chains below was sequenced from the same sample in a study. MiXCR, applied by TCRdb to the 5' RACE reads, yields one record per CDR3 protein. The sample includes thousands of distinct CDR3 sequences, 16% seen only once; the top ten take around 3.2%. The sequencing sample was made of memory CD4+ T cells sorted from blood. Indicated subset: memory CD4+ T cells, CD4+CD45RO+CD25-. These receptors were collected from a female donor with breast cancer.

This clonotype is termed medium-sized. The DNA of the CDR3 is TGTGCCAGCAGCTTGCTCGGGACCCAGTACTTC. Protein product: CASSLLGTQYF. The V call is TRBV5-4, the J call TRBJ2-5, with no clear D. V gave up 1 base and J gave up 7 bases, with 5 bases separating them. The CDR3 has 11 residues. Germline CDR1 reads SGHNT; CDR2 reads YYREEE (reference sequence). Full variable domain (remainder filled in from reference TRBV5-4 and TRBJ2-5): ETGVTQSPTHLIKTRGQQVTLRCSSQSGHNTVSWYQQALGQGPQFIFQYYREEENGRGNFPPRFSGLQFPNYSSELNVNALELDDSALYLCASSLLGTQYFGPGTRLLVL.

This clonotype is classed as medium-sized. The V call is TRBV5-1, the J call TRBJ2-3; 10 nucleotides agree with TRBD2. With 0 bases clipped from V and 5 bases from J, the junction kept 3 bases outside the gene matches. This CDR3 comprises 15 residues. Germline CDR1 and CDR2: SGHRS and YFSETQ. For the CDR3, the DNA is TGCGCCAGCAGCTTGGGGGCTAGCGGGGGAGATACGCAGTATTTT. It yields the protein CASSLGASGGDTQYF.

This clonotype is classed as medium-sized. This chain uses TRBV4-2 with TRBJ1-2; D is uncertain. Germline V gives CDR1 LGHNA, CDR2 YNFKEQ. CDR3 length: 14 amino acids. Trimming stripped 0 bases from V and 6 bases from J, with 11 bases between. DNA for the CDR3: TGTGCCAGCAGCCAAGATCGCCCGGCGGATGGCTACACCTTC. Its protein product is CASSQDRPADGYTF.

This clonotype occurred a few times. This may be a read error: a much more frequent sequence differs by one nucleotide. The chain is built from TRBV12-3 or TRBV12-4 and TRBJ2-7; the D is unclear. This CDR3 is 13 amino acids long. CDR3 sequence: CVSSFGPNYEQYF. The CDR3 DNA reads as TGTGTCAGCAGTTTTGGACCAAACTACGAGCAGTACTTC.

By sample share, this clonotype is medium-sized. The chain employs TRBV5-1 and TRBJ2-7, with 7 bases that match TRBD2. Germline assignment: CDR1 SGHRS and CDR2 YFSETQ. The CDR3 is 15 amino acids. Losses at the gene ends were 7 bases for V and 3 bases for J; bases not matched to a gene: 13. The CDR3 region has the DNA TGCGCCAGCGGACATGGACGGACGGGGGGCTACGAGCAGTACTTC. Amino acid sequence: CASGHGRTGGYEQYF. Full variable domain (missing parts from reference TRBV5-1 and TRBJ2-7): KAGVTQTPRYLIKTRGQQVTLSCSPISGHRSVSWYQQTPGQGLQFLFEYFSETQRNKGNFPGRFSGRQFSNSRSEMNVSTLELGDSALYLCASGHGRTGGYEQYFGPGTRLTVT.

This clonotype is labeled as medium-sized. This chain uses TRBV7-9 with TRBJ1-2; a weak D match, TRBD1 (5 bases). CDR1 and CDR2 (germline): SEHNR, FQNEAQ (reference sequence). The CDR3 extends over 12 amino acids. Deletions cut 5 bases from V and 8 bases from J, with 12 bases between. Here the CDR3 reads CASSPQTVGYTF. The CDR3 nucleotides read TGTGCCAGCAGCCCCCAGACAGTAGGCTACACCTTC.

Regarding this clonotype: This could be a read error, since a much larger clone is one nucleotide away. The conserved closing phenylalanine or tryptophan is absent in this CDR3, likely reflecting a read error. This chain joins TRBV29-1 and TRBJ1-2; D possibly corresponds to TRBD1 (5 bases). The CDR3 length is 10 residues. The germline V gene encodes CDR1 SQVTM and CDR2 ANQGSEA. The V end was cut by 6 bases, the J end by 8 bases, with 10 bases between. The CDR3 region has the DNA TGCAGCGTGGGGGTGAGCGGCTACACCGTC. Its translation is CSVGVSGYTV.

Comment on this clonotype: This may stem from a read error, because a much larger clone lies one nucleotide away. Because it lacks the conserved phenylalanine or tryptophan at the end, this CDR3 is likely a read error. V is TRBV2 and J is TRBJ1-1, with a possible D match to TRBD1 (6 bases). V was cut by 4 bases and J by 4 bases, with 10 bases left in between. The CDR3 loop spans 13 amino acids. CDR1 and CDR2 from the germline V gene are SNHLY and FYNNEI. The CDR3 region has the DNA TGTGCCAGCAGTGTGGGGGCGGGCACTGAAGCTTTCTGT. Translating it yields CASSVGAGTEAFC.

This clonotype is medium-sized within its sample. The chain links TRBV7-9 to TRBJ1-6; tentative D call: TRBD1 (6 bases). Germline loops: CDR1 SEHNR, CDR2 FQNEAQ (reference sequence). The CDR3 extends over 14 amino acids. Trimming took 6 bases from V and 5 from J, leaving 11 bases between them. In DNA, the CDR3 is TGTGCCAGCAGTGGACAGAGCGATAATTCACCCCTCCACTTT. Translating gives CASSGQSDNSPLHF.

This clonotype showed up just a few times. V and J are TRBV10-3 and TRBJ1-3, with TRBD1 matching 7 bases. CDR1 is ENHRY, CDR2 SYGVKD, per germline. The CDR3 runs 14 residues. The ends lost 6 bases at V and 8 bases at J; junction bases unmatched: 10. CDR3 protein: CAISARTGDHTIYF. In DNA form, the CDR3 reads TGTGCCATCAGCGCCCGTACAGGGGACCACACCATATATTTT.

This clonotype was seen only a few times. The chain joins TRBV24-1 to TRBJ1-1, with a weak D call TRBD1 (6 bases). Trimming stripped 4 bases from V and 11 bases from J, with 16 bases between. Germline CDR1 and CDR2: KGHDR and SFDVKD. This CDR3 contains 13 residues. The CDR3 DNA follows: TGTGCCACCAGTGAGCCGGGGGCACAACGGGCTTTCTTT. It specifies CATSEPGAQRAFF.

Only a few counts were recorded for this clonotype. A much larger clone lies a single base off, so this may be a read error. The CDR3 DNA reads as TGTGTCAGCAGTGCTGGCGGGGTTCTGTCCTATGGCTACACCTTC. Encoded protein: CVSSAGGVLSYGYTF. The rearrangement joins TRBV28 to TRBJ1-2; D is ambiguous. The CDR3 runs 15 residues. Germline-derived CDR1 and CDR2 are MDHEN and SYDVKM.

This clonotype was observed a few times. At one boundary the junction diverges from the germline segment, which might be a read error. This chain links TRBV19 with TRBJ2-1, with D unresolved. Germline values: CDR1 LNHDA, CDR2 SQIVND (reference sequence). This CDR3 comprises 16 residues. In DNA form, the CDR3 reads TGTACCAGTAGTATAGGAAACCCTGGTGTAGAGAATGAGCAGTTCTTC. As protein: CTSSIGNPGVENEQFF.

For this clonotype: The junction departs from germline at one end; a sequencing error may be responsible. The V gene is TRBV7-2, the J gene TRBJ1-6, with D perhaps matching TRBD1 (5 bases). The length of the CDR3 is 15 residues. The germline V gene has CDR1 SGHTA and CDR2 FQGNSA. CDR3 nucleotide sequence: TGTGCCAGCACCGAGGTCGGGGGACGTAATTCACCCCGCCACTTT. Translated: CASTEVGGRNSPRHF. Using reference TRBV7-2 and TRBJ1-6 for the parts outside the CDR3, the full variable domain is GAGVSQSPSNKVTEKGKDVELRCDPISGHTALYWYRQSLGQGLEFLIYFQGNSAPDKSGLPSDRFSAERTGGSVSTLTIQRTQQEDSAVYLCASTEVGGRNSPRHFGNGTRLTVT.

By share, this clonotype ranks as medium-sized. J is TRBJ2-1 and V is TRBV29-1; 7 nucleotides match TRBD1. The length of the CDR3 is 14 residues. After removal of 6 bases from V and 3 bases from J, the junction contained 8 bases not matched to a gene. Per the germline V gene, CDR1 is SQVTM and CDR2 is ANQGSEA. The CDR3 nucleotides are TGCAGCGTAGTGGACAGGCGCCTCTACAATGAGCAGTTCTTC. It yields the protein CSVVDRRLYNEQFF.

Ten or more counts support this clonotype. In DNA form, the CDR3 reads TGCAGCGTTGACTCCCCTAAGGGGGGGGTCCTATACAATGAGCAGTTCTTC. This translates into CSVDSPKGGVLYNEQFF. V usage is TRBV29-1 and J usage is TRBJ2-1, with D perhaps TRBD2 (7 bases). CDR1 is SQVTM, CDR2 ANQGSEA, per germline. The CDR3 length is 17 residues. V was cut by 3 bases and J by 4 bases, with 22 bases left in between.

The V gene is TRBV6-6, the J gene TRBJ2-7; no definite D call. Germline CDR1 reads MNHNY; CDR2 reads SVGAGI (reference sequence). The CDR3 covers 14 residues. V dropped 11 bases and J dropped 0 bases, with 17 bases sitting between them. CDR3 residues: CAGIPEPSSYEQYF. CDR3 DNA: TGTGCCGGCATCCCCGAGCCGAGCTCCTACGAGCAGTACTTC.

This clonotype was observed a few times. V is TRBV3-1 and J is TRBJ2-5; D unclear. In germline, CDR1 is LGHDT, CDR2 YNNKEL (reference sequence). The ends were cut back, 0 bases at V and 2 bases at J, with 10 bases in the middle. The CDR3 is 15 residues long. CDR3 region: CASSQDWASQETQYF. The CDR3 coding sequence is TGTGCCAGCAGCCAAGATTGGGCTTCGCAAGAGACCCAGTACTTC.